This TCR beta chain was found in a study of T-cell reconstitution after alpha-beta-depleted transplantation in children. Study results and limitations: Several hundred graft clones that had expanded were reportedly the source of alpha-beta T cells about two months after transplant. Surviving recipient T cells and thymic progenitors accounted for the high day-60 TCRbeta diversity observed in some patients.

Only a few counts were recorded for this clonotype. The antigen is undetermined. Preparation of the TCRbeta library used unique molecular identifiers. TCRdb re-derived calls from the PCR reads in MiXCR, one entry per CDR3 protein. The sample has around 450,000 distinct CDR3 sequences, more than 9% seen once. CDR1 is LNHDA and CDR2 is SQIVND in the germline V gene (reference sequence). The trim removed 3 bases at V and 5 bases at J, leaving 15 bases unmatched. This CDR3 comprises 17 residues. The material was PBMCs, obtained before TCRalphabeta/CD19-depleted stem cell transplant. This receptor was identified in a child aged 2 to 10 with inherited bone marrow failure, due to receive a stem cell transplant. The rearrangement uses TRBV19 and TRBJ2-5, with 7 nucleotides matching TRBD1. CDR3 residues: CASSIPPVTGLGETQYF. CDR3 bases: TGTGCCAGTAGTATTCCCCCAGTGACAGGGCTGGGGGAGACCCAGTACTTC.